This T cell receptor (beta chain) is drawn from a study of blood T cell repertoires in COVID-19. On the study more broadly: Both acute and convalescent COVID-19 samples were obtained from the United States, Italy and Spain. Sources were T cells, B-cell-depleted T cells, or PBMCs; the material itself was cDNA or gDNA.

Per the study methods: It was from reference gene primer amplification that nucleated cell counts were estimated. The data were produced by immunoSEQ multiplex PCR, yet TCRdb's version contains in-frame clones alone and is incomplete. V and J calls and clone size are as listed in that table; D and trimming were resolved from the DNA. In the table there are under 300,000 clones, around 86% of which are singletons. Per the germline V gene, CDR1 is SGHVS and CDR2 is FQNEAQ. The CDR3 spans 16 residues. Trimming cost V 1 base and J 2 bases; bases outside gene matches: 8. This chain joins TRBV7-8 and TRBJ2-7, with 7 bases lining up with TRBD1. Input material: peripheral blood. This TCR was sampled from a man older than 75 with acute or convalescent COVID-19. DNA for the CDR3: TGTGCCAGCAGCTTAGGGGTGACAGGGAAACCCTACGAGCAGTACTTC. Residues: CASSLGVTGKPYEQYF.